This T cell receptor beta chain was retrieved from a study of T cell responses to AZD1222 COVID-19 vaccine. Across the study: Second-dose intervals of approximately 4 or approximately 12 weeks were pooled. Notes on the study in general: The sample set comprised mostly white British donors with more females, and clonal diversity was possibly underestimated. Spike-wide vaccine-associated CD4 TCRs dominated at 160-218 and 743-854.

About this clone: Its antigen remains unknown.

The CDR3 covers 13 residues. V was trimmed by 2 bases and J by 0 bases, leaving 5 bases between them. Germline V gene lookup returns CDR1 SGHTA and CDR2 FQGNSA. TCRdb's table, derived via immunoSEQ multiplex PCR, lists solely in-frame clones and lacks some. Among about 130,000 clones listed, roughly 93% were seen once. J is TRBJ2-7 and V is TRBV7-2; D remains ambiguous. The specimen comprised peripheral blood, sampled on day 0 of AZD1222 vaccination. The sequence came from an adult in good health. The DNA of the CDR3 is TGTGCCAGCAGCTTATTAGCCTCCTACGAGCAGTACTTC. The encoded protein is CASSLLASYEQYF.